The following is a TCR beta chain sequence with its context. What it recognizes is unknown. Resected material from corrective heart surgery provided the thymus tissue analysed. The donors were infants in Finland with congenital heart defects, otherwise immunologically healthy. This specimen comes from a study of human thymus T cells. Whole-study findings and limits: Biased V and J segment usage appeared in thymus and peripheral blood. Related studies noted strongly shared thymic repertoires across unrelated people.

Clones were read by immunoSEQ multiplex PCR, and TCRdb kept only the in-frame ones, dropping some. The table has 100,000 to 150,000 clones, around 94% seen once. From germline, CDR1 is MNHEY and CDR2 SVGAGI. Trimming left V 0 bases short and J 8 bases short, with 13 bases between. The CDR3 is 14 amino acids. The sequenced material came from thymus tissue. This receptor was taken from a boy less than two years old with a congenital heart defect but otherwise immunologically healthy. The rearrangement joins TRBV6-5 to TRBJ1-2; no clear D gene. CDR3 DNA: TGTGCCAGCAGTTACTCGAGGGCAGCTAGCGGCTACACCTTC. This sequence encodes CASSYSRAASGYTF.